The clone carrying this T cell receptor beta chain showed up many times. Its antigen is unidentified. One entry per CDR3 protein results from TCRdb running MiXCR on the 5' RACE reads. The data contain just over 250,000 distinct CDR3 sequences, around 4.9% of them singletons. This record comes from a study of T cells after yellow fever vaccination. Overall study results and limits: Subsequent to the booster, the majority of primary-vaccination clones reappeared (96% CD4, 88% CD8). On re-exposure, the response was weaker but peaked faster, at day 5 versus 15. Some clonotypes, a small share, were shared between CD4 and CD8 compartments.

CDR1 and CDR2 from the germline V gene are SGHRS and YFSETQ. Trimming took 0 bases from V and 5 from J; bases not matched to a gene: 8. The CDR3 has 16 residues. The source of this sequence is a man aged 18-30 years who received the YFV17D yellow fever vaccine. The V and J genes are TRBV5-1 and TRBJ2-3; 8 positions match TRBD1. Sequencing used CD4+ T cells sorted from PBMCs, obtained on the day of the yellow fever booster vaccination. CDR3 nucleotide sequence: TGCGCCAGCAGCTTGGAGGGCAGGGGGCAAGGAGATACGCAGTATTTT. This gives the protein CASSLEGRGQGDTQYF.